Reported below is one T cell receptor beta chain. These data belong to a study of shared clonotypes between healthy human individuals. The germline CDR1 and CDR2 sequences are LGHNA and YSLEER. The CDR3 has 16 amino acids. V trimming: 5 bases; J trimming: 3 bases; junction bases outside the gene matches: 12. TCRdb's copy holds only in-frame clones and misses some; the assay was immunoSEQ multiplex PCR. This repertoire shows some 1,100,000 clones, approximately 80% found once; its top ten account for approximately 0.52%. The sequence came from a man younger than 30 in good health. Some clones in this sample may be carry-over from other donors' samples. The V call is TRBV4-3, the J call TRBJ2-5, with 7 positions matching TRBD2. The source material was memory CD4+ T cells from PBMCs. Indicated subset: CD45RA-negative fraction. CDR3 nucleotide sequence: TGCGCCAGCAGCGCTACCGCCGGGGGGAATGAAGAGACCCAGTACTTC. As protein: CASSATAGGNEETQYF.